This T cell receptor (beta chain) stems from a study of technical replicates of blood from several donors. TCRdb keeps only in-frame clones here, not all; method: immunoSEQ multiplex PCR. The sample includes some 98,000 clones, approximately 96% of them seen just once. Per germline, CDR1 SNHLY and CDR2 FYNNEI. The V gene end was trimmed by 5 bases and the J gene end by 1 base; junction bases not matched to a gene: 7. The CDR3 extends over 16 amino acids. The chain carries TRBV2 and TRBJ2-1; 8 nucleotides line up with TRBD2. This clonotype was obtained from a human donor in good health. The sample consisted of T cells isolated from PBMCs. The DNA for the CDR3 is TGTGCCAGCAGTTCCCAAGCGGGAGCTTCCTACAATGAGCAGTTCTTC. Its translation is CASSSQAGASYNEQFF.